This entry lists 26 T cell receptor beta chains sequenced from one sample in a study of T cells in Graves' hyperthyroidism and ophthalmopathy (dated by TCRdb to the late 2010s). Libraries were made using multiplex PCR. Sequencer: Illumina HiSeq 2000. Amplification of TCR beta CDR3 regions was carried out from RNA transcripts. The first round of RT-PCR for the TCR CDR3 was performed with the HTBI primer set and the Qiagen OneStep RT-PCR kit. TCRdb itself trimmed the public reads at Q25 with fastp, ran MiXCR and retained productive beta chains. Rows matching on CDR3 protein sequence are summarized as one entry with the most common DNA and genes. The sample table contains hundreds of thousands of distinct CDR3 sequences; only one count was recorded for 16% of them. Of the sample, 15% to 20% falls within the top ten clones. The sequenced material came from blood. The receptor set was obtained from a woman between 18 and 30 years old with Graves' hyperthyroidism.

This clonotype was detected many times. The genes are TRBV6-1 and TRBJ2-7; D possibly uses TRBD1 or TRBD2 (5 bases each). Trimming removed 5 bases at V and 4 bases at J, with 15 bases between. CDR1 MNHNS and CDR2 SASEGT come from the germline V gene. The CDR3 length is 14 residues. The chain's CDR3 is CASSYTGPPYEQYF. As DNA, the CDR3 is TGTGCCAGCAGTTATACGGGGCCGCCTTACGAGCAGTACTTC.

This clonotype was seen many times. V gene TRBV6-6 combines with J gene TRBJ2-1; 8 nucleotides line up with TRBD2. Per germline, CDR1 MNHNY and CDR2 SVGAGI (reference sequence). V lost 0 bases and J lost 7; bases outside the gene matches: 8. The CDR3 covers 16 residues. The CDR3 loop reads CASSYSPRGGENEQFF. CDR3 nucleotide sequence: TGTGCCAGCAGTTACTCGCCTCGGGGGGGAGAGAATGAGCAGTTCTTC.

The V gene is TRBV7-2, the J gene TRBJ1-5; D is ambiguous. The CDR3 has 15 amino acids. V dropped 3 bases and J dropped 2 bases, with 11 bases sitting between them. The germline V gene has CDR1 SGHTA and CDR2 FQGNSA. This CDR3 is CASSLEGRGNQPQHF. Written as DNA, the CDR3 is TGTGCCAGCAGCTTGGAGGGCCGGGGCAATCAGCCCCAGCATTTT.

The table lists this clonotype with many counts. The genes are TRBV7-9 and TRBJ2-4; TRBD1 matches at 7 bases. Germline V gives CDR1 SEHNR, CDR2 FQNEAQ (reference sequence). With 5 bases clipped from V and 6 bases from J, the junction kept 4 bases outside the gene matches. The CDR3 consists of 13 residues. The CDR3 region is CASSQTGPNIQYF. CDR3 bases: TGTGCCAGCAGCCAGACAGGGCCAAACATTCAGTACTTC.

The CDR3 protein is CASSEDAAGGGNTGELFF. The CDR3 nucleotides read TGTGCCAGCAGTGAAGACGCAGCGGGAGGGGGGAACACCGGGGAGCTGTTTTTT. The chain combines TRBV6-1 with TRBJ2-2; 10 bases match TRBD2. The CDR3 sequence is 18 residues long. Germline values: CDR1 MNHNS, CDR2 SASEGT. The V and J ends lost 1 base and 1 base, in that order; junction bases with no gene match: 6.

Concerning this clonotype itself: This sequence may be a read error, since a much larger clone differs from it by one base. V gene TRBV7-9 combines with J gene TRBJ1-3; D not certain. Per germline, CDR1 SEHNR and CDR2 FQNEAQ (reference sequence). Trimming removed 5 bases at V and 0 bases at J, with 8 bases between. The CDR3 length is 14 residues. CDR3 region: CASSQAASGNTIYF. The DNA of the CDR3 is TGTGCCAGCAGCCAGGCCGCCTCTGGAAACACCATATATTTT.

This clonotype was seen ten or more times. This chain joins TRBV30 and TRBJ2-5, with 9 positions matching TRBD1. The germline CDR1 and CDR2 sequences are GTSNPN and SVGIG (reference sequence). The CDR3 has 13 residues. Losses at the gene ends were 2 bases for V and 7 bases for J; bases not matched to a gene: 5. The CDR3 sequence: CAWSRQGVGTQYF. CDR3 DNA sequence: TGTGCCTGGAGTCGACAGGGGGTCGGGACCCAGTACTTC.

The chain joins TRBV5-1 to TRBJ2-2; D possibly uses TRBD1 or TRBD2 (5 bases each). The CDR3 extends over 14 amino acids. The germline V gene encodes CDR1 SGHRS and CDR2 YFSETQ. Trimming removed 5 bases at V and 5 bases at J, with 13 bases between. The CDR3 nucleotides are TGCGCCAGCAGTCCCCTCGGGGCGACCGGGGAGCTGTTTTTT. It encodes CASSPLGATGELFF.

This rearrangement joins TRBV6-2 or TRBV6-3 to TRBJ1-5; D possibly corresponds to TRBD1 (6 bases). V lost 5 bases and J 3 bases, leaving 17 bases between the germline ends. CDR1 is MNHEY and CDR2 is SVGEGT in the germline V gene. The CDR3 has 16 residues. CDR3 DNA sequence: TGTGCCAGCAGTCAAGGGGGGGCATTTATCAATCAGCCCCAGCATTTT. This translates into CASSQGGAFINQPQHF.

This clonotype was detected ten times or more. The chain uses TRBV28 and TRBJ2-1, with 8 bases identical to TRBD2. CDR1 is MDHEN and CDR2 is SYDVKM in the germline V gene. This CDR3 has 15 amino acids. V was pared by 6 bases and J by 4 bases, with 8 bases of the junction left unmatched. The CDR3 sequence is CASSLGLGSYNEQFF. CDR3 DNA sequence: TGTGCCAGCAGCCTGGGACTAGGAAGTTACAATGAGCAGTTCTTC.

This clonotype was counted many times. The gene calls are TRBV2 and TRBJ1-2, with 8 positions matching TRBD1. The CDR3 sequence is 14 residues long. Looked up from germline, CDR1 is SNHLY and CDR2 is FYNNEI. After removal of 6 bases from V and 8 bases from J, the junction contained 11 bases not matched to a gene. DNA for the CDR3: TGTGCCAGCAGAACCGACCAGGGGGCTGTAGGCTACACCTTC. Translated: CASRTDQGAVGYTF.

This clonotype was observed at least ten times. This sequence joins TRBV20-1 and TRBJ1-5, with 7 bases aligning to TRBD1. The CDR3 has 14 amino acids. Germline lookup yields CDR1 DFQATT and CDR2 SNEGSKA (reference sequence). The ends lost 5 bases at V and 7 bases at J; junction bases unmatched: 11. CDR3 nucleotides: TGCAGTGCTGGTGGGGGTAGAGGGGGCCAGCCCCAGCATTTT. This encodes CSAGGGRGGQPQHF.

This clonotype was seen many times. This chain connects TRBV7-2 to TRBJ1-2; D ambiguous. Germline CDR1 SGHTA, CDR2 FQGNSA. The CDR3 loop spans 13 amino acids. Trimming shortened V by 0 bases and J by 5 bases, and 7 bases separated the two germline ends. The CDR3 is CASSLAKEYGYTF. The CDR3 bases are TGTGCCAGCAGCTTAGCCAAGGAATATGGCTACACCTTC. The full variable domain, with the rest looked up from reference TRBV7-2 and TRBJ1-2, is GAGVSQSPSNKVTEKGKDVELRCDPISGHTALYWYRQSLGQGLEFLIYFQGNSAPDKSGLPSDRFSAERTGGSVSTLTIQRTQQEDSAVYLCASSLAKEYGYTFGSGTRLTVV.

The sample holds a few counts of this clonotype. The chain employs TRBV6-1 and TRBJ2-1, with TRBD2 matching 11 bases. Germline CDR1 is MNHNS and CDR2 is SASEGT. V lost 6 bases and J lost 4; bases outside the gene matches: 5. The CDR3 runs 15 residues. The CDR3 sequence is CASSWRLAGYNEQFF. The CDR3 nucleotides read TGTGCCAGCAGCTGGAGACTAGCGGGATACAATGAGCAGTTCTTC.

This clonotype was observed many times. The V gene is TRBV12-3 or TRBV12-4, the J gene TRBJ1-6, with 9 bases fitting TRBD1. With 7 bases clipped from V and 10 bases from J, the junction kept 11 bases outside the gene matches. This CDR3 is 15 amino acids long. The CDR3 DNA reads TGTGCCAGCAATCTAGGGACAGGGAACACCTCACCCCTCCACTTT. It translates to CASNLGTGNTSPLHF.

This clonotype was found many times. The V and J genes are TRBV18 and TRBJ2-7; the match to TRBD1 covers 9 bases. The CDR3 is made up of 14 amino acids. CDR1 is KGHSH, CDR2 LQKENI, per germline. Germline trimming cut 5 bases from V and 5 bases from J; bases unmatched to any gene: 7. The CDR3 DNA sequence: TGTGCCAGCTCAAAAGGACAGGGGATAAACGAGCAGTACTTC. Amino acids: CASSKGQGINEQYF. Drawing the rest from reference TRBV18 and TRBJ2-7, the complete variable domain is NAGVMQNPRHLVRRRGQEARLRCSPMKGHSHVYWYRQLPEEGLKFMVYLQKENIIDESGMPKERFSAEFPKEGPSILRIQQVVRGDSAAYFCASSKGQGINEQYFGPGTRLTVT.

This chain uses TRBV7-2 with TRBJ2-3; 12 bases agree with TRBD2. The junction had 3 bases not matched to a gene; V was cut back by 6 bases and J by 11 bases. Germline-derived CDR1 and CDR2 are SGHTA and FQGNSA. This CDR3 is 12 amino acids long. The chain's CDR3 is CASSSGLAGQYF. CDR3 nucleotides: TGTGCCAGCAGTTCGGGACTAGCGGGGCAGTATTTT.

This rearrangement joins TRBV20-1 to TRBJ2-7, with TRBD2 identical over 9 bases. The CDR3 totals 15 residues. Germline values: CDR1 DFQATT, CDR2 SNEGSKA (reference sequence). V lost 3 bases and J lost 4; bases outside the gene matches: 10. The CDR3 coding sequence is TGCAGTGCTAGTAAGGGGTCTAGCGGGGCGTACGAGCAGTACTTC. It is translated as CSASKGSSGAYEQYF.

The chain uses TRBV12-3 or TRBV12-4 and TRBJ1-1; D is perhaps TRBD1 (6 bases). This CDR3 is built from 14 residues. Trimming cost V 5 bases and J 0 bases, with 10 bases left between them. The CDR3 here is CASSAGVLNTEAFF. As DNA, the CDR3 is TGTGCCAGCAGTGCAGGGGTTTTGAACACTGAAGCTTTCTTT.

The gene calls are TRBV4-2 and TRBJ2-4; 7 bases fit TRBD2. Germline V lookup: CDR1 LGHNA, CDR2 YNFKEQ. The ends lost 1 base at V and 6 bases at J; junction bases unmatched: 6. CDR3 size: 15 residues. DNA of the CDR3: TGTGCCAGCAGCCAAGGTCGGCGGGAGCCAAACATTCAGTACTTC. Amino acid sequence: CASSQGRREPNIQYF.

Ten or more counts support this clonotype. The chain employs TRBV18 and TRBJ1-1; D uncertain. Between the trimmed V and J ends, which lost 6 bases and 0 bases, there was a span of 8 bases. CDR1 is KGHSH and CDR2 is LQKENI in the germline V gene. This CDR3 spans 13 amino acids. The CDR3 is CASSSPVNTEAFF. CDR3 DNA: TGTGCCAGCTCTTCACCTGTGAACACTGAAGCTTTCTTT.

This clonotype turned up a few times. The chain is built from TRBV5-1 and TRBJ1-5, with D possibly being TRBD1 (5 bases). V lost 6 bases and J lost 2, with 18 bases in between. CDR1 SGHRS and CDR2 YFSETQ come from the germline V gene. This CDR3 is 16 amino acids long. The CDR3 coding sequence is TGCGCCAGCATCGCTAGGACAAGGGGCCGCAATCAGCCCCAGCATTTT. Amino acids: CASIARTRGRNQPQHF. The variable domain in full, with the rest retrieved from reference TRBV5-1 and TRBJ1-5, is KAGVTQTPRYLIKTRGQQVTLSCSPISGHRSVSWYQQTPGQGLQFLFEYFSETQRNKGNFPGRFSGRQFSNSRSEMNVSTLELGDSALYLCASIARTRGRNQPQHFGDGTRLSIL.

The sample holds a few counts of this clonotype. The V gene is TRBV6-1, the J gene TRBJ2-1; 16 bases map to TRBD2. The CDR3 contains 15 residues. CDR1 and CDR2 from the germline V gene are MNHNS and SASEGT. The ends lost 9 bases at V and 7 bases at J; junction bases unmatched: 6. CDR3 amino acids: CASGTSGGALNEQFF. CDR3 in DNA: TGTGCCAGTGGGACTAGCGGGGGGGCCTTGAATGAGCAGTTCTTC.

This clonotype was counted many times. This chain uses TRBV4-1 with TRBJ1-1; D is ambiguous. CDR3 length: 13 residues. With 7 bases removed from V and 1 base from J, the gap between germline ends came to 10 bases. Germline CDR1 and CDR2: MGHRA and YSYEKL. This chain's CDR3 is CASISLKNTEAFF. The CDR3 nucleotides read TGCGCCAGCATCTCATTGAAGAACACTGAAGCTTTCTTT.

This clonotype was detected many times. This chain uses TRBV11-2 with TRBJ2-7, with TRBD2 identical over 8 bases. Germline-derived CDR1 and CDR2 are SGHAT and FQNNGV. V was pared by 5 bases and J by 3 bases, with 6 bases of the junction left unmatched. The CDR3 loop spans 14 amino acids. CDR3 DNA sequence: TGTGCCAGCAGCCCCGGGGGGGGAGGCTACGAGCAGTACTTC. It is translated as CASSPGGGGYEQYF.

The rearrangement links TRBV10-3 to TRBJ1-3; D is unclear. This CDR3 has 13 amino acids. Trimming removed 3 bases at V and 4 bases at J, with 7 bases between. Germline-derived CDR1 and CDR2 are ENHRY and SYGVKD. The CDR3 DNA sequence: TGTGCCATCAGTGAAGCTGCGGGAAACACCATATATTTT. Its translation is CAISEAAGNTIYF.